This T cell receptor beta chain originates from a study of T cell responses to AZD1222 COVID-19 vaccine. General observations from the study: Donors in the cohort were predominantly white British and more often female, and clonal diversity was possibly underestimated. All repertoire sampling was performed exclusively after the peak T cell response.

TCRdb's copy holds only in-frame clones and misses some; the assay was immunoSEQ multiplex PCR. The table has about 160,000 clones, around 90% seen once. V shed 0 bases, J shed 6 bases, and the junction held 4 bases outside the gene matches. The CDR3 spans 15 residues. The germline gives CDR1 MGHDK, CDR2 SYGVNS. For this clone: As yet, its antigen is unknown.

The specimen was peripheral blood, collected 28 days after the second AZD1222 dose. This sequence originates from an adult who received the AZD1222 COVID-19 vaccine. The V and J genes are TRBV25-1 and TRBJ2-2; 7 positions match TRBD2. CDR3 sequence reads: CASSEYGGGPGELFF. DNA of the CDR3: TGTGCCAGCAGTGAATATGGGGGAGGGCCCGGGGAGCTGTTTTTT.